This T cell receptor beta chain was recovered during a study of blood T cell repertoires in COVID-19. This CDR3 region has 15 residues. CDR1 is PRHDT and CDR2 is FYEKMQ in the germline V gene (reference sequence). Trimming at V came to 9 bases and at J to 6 bases, leaving 15 bases not matched to a gene. Produced via immunoSEQ multiplex PCR; TCRdb's table is partial and in-frame only. Found here are 75,000 to 80,000 clones, about 85% of them singletons; the top ten hold 9.1%. The TCR was taken from a human donor in a cohort sampled during active COVID-19. Sequenced material: peripheral blood. J is TRBJ2-3 and V is TRBV13; 7 positions match TRBD2. DNA of the CDR3: TGTGCCAGTAGAAAGTGGGGGAGGGCCCCCGATACGCAGTATTTT. Protein: CASRKWGRAPDTQYF.